The subject of this entry is one TCR beta chain. It has no known antigen specificity. Base qualities were left out, and no much larger clone turns up one base away. The data derive from a study of PD-L1 blockade in urothelial cancer (dated by TCRdb to 2017 to 2019). Looking at the study overall: Every patient began therapy at some point between 2013 and 2015 and was given atezolizumab 1,200 mg intravenously every 3 weeks. In the same patients who had TCR sequencing, pretreatment tumors also underwent whole exome sequencing and RNA sequencing. Blood samples were analyzed 3 weeks after the start of treatment (second dose) and 6 weeks after the start of treatment. The study was an exploratory multi-omic analysis of somatic, immune and clinical correlates of response to PD-L1 blockade with atezolizumab in urothelial cancer. About 90% of the roughly 30 patients were identified as males with urothelial cancer of bladder origin, and a prior smoking history was reported by 18 of 29 patients. An ECOG performance status of 0 or 1 was recorded for the patients, and 0 to 3 prior chemotherapy regimens had been received by the patients. A median of 141,255 T cells and tens of thousands of unique TCRs was obtained from blood samples, and a median clonality of roughly 0.08 was observed. Durable clinical benefit was achieved by nine patients but not by the remaining 20. Durable clinical benefit meant progression-free survival longer than 6 months, and TCR features were also tested against progression-free and overall survival. Over 28 patients had pretreatment blood TCR-seq, about 25 had at least one posttreatment blood collection, and about 25 had tumor TCR-seq. Pretreatment tumor samples and matched peripheral blood, collected serially before and after atezolizumab treatment, underwent TCR sequencing.

To estimate absolute template abundance from read counts, synthetic TCR analog templates were spiked into each PCR. The immunoSEQ assay used bias-controlled V and J gene primers to amplify TCRbeta CDR3 regions from genomic DNA. Rearranged TCRbeta segments were sequenced at approximately 20X coverage. The published analysis was carried out like this. Sequencing errors were corrected by clustering and CDR3s were annotated against IMGT to assign V, D and J genes. Out-of-frame and stop-codon sequences were excluded, and only productive TCRbeta rearrangements were used in downstream analyses. To compute clonality, Shannon entropy was normalized by the log of the number of unique productive sequences and then subtracted from one. Fisher's exact test with Benjamini-Hochberg correction, at a threshold of adjusted p below 0.01, was used to find clones that differed between time points or between blood and tumor. Imported from immuneACCESS, the table was reduced by TCRdb to in-frame sequences with V and J called. These copies leave out some clones; in studies compared against another copy, an unresolved V gene accounts for under half, and the cause of the remainder is not known. V and J calls and clone size come straight from that table; D and trimming were deduced from the DNA. The sample has approximately 100,000 clones on record, roughly nine tenths of them singletons. The top ten hold just over 0.9% of the sample.

Results and caveats for the whole study, not just this receptor: Greater expansion of tumor-associated TCR clones in peripheral blood 3 weeks after the start of treatment was observed in patients with durable benefit (n of about 24, p = 0.022). A pretreatment peripheral blood TCR clonality below the median was linked to improved progression-free and overall survival. Because of the small sample size (n ≈ 27) and the many exploratory analyses performed, the results are intended to be regarded as hypothesis-generating.

The cohort comprised 25 to 35 patients with locally advanced or metastatic urothelial carcinoma treated at Memorial Sloan Kettering on a trial protocol. Peripheral blood mononuclear cells were collected pretreatment and during treatment, at between 1 and 8 total time points per patient. The Qiagen DNeasy Blood extraction kit was used to purify genomic DNA from total PBMCs and tumor samples. PBMCs were collected pretreatment and during treatment, and were isolated and stored as previously described. The germline V gene yields MDHEN for CDR1 and SYDVKM for CDR2. Measured from the cysteine to the phenylalanine, the CDR3 is 11 residues long. Only CDR3 DNA is held: 33 bases, read in frame from base 1. The germline ends are 11 bases apart after V is trimmed by 7 bases and J by 8 bases.

The sample was PBMCs, taken around atezolizumab (anti-PD-L1) treatment. The TCR was taken from a woman aged 80 or over with urothelial cancer. The sequence is built from TRBV28 and TRBJ1-2; no D gene can be assigned with confidence. The nucleotides read TGTGCCAGCAAACGGGGAGGCGGCTACACCTTC. The resulting protein is CASKRGGGYTF.